The rows below give T cell receptor beta chains drawn from one sample of a study of T cell changes during pregnancy in multiple sclerosis. The repertoire was sequenced with immunoSEQ multiplex PCR; TCRdb's copy has only in-frame clones and lacks some. The table includes tens of thousands of clones, 80% to 95% detected once. Sequenced here: CD8+ T cells from peripheral blood mononuclear cells, sampled in the third trimester of pregnancy. These receptors were obtained from a female donor in good health, enrolled as a control in a pregnancy study. Both conserved end residues are part of each CDR3. Each record gives: CDR3 protein, CDR3 DNA, D gene, J gene, clone size, V gene. A D gene is named only where the DNA matches it firmly. Only some rows state a clone size, as once, few, many or a class for expanded clones.

cdr3_aa: CASSHRGLNTEAFF
cdr3_nt: TGTGCCAGCAGCCACAGGGGATTGAACACTGAAGCTTTCTTT
d_call: TRBD1
j_call: TRBJ1-1
clone_size: .
v_call: TRBV6-1

cdr3_aa: CASSFRGTAEKLFF
cdr3_nt: TGTGCCAGCAGTTTTAGGGGGACAGCTGAAAAACTGTTTTTT
d_call: TRBD1
j_call: TRBJ1-4
clone_size: .
v_call: TRBV27

cdr3_aa: CAGGNPGQYYEQYF
cdr3_nt: TGTGCCGGCGGAAACCCCGGCCAATACTACGAGCAGTACTTC
d_call: .
j_call: TRBJ2-7
clone_size: once
v_call: TRBV2

cdr3_aa: CASKSSAGGEVNTEAFF
cdr3_nt: TGCGCCAGCAAGAGTTCGGCAGGGGGCGAAGTGAACACTGAAGCTTTCTTT
d_call: TRBD1
j_call: TRBJ1-1
clone_size: .
v_call: TRBV5-1

cdr3_aa: CASSRQGVNYGYTF
cdr3_nt: TGTGCCAGCAGCCGACAGGGGGTAAACTATGGCTACACCTTC
d_call: TRBD1
j_call: TRBJ1-2
clone_size: .
v_call: TRBV9

cdr3_aa: CASSLDGRQGAMNTEAFF
cdr3_nt: TGTGCCAGCAGCTTAGATGGAAGACAGGGGGCAATGAACACTGAAGCTTTCTTT
d_call: TRBD1
j_call: TRBJ1-1
clone_size: .
v_call: TRBV7-6

cdr3_aa: CAWNAGYEQYF
cdr3_nt: TGTGCCTGGAACGCAGGCTACGAGCAGTACTTC
d_call: .
j_call: TRBJ2-7
clone_size: .
v_call: TRBV30

cdr3_aa: CASSSGRSDEQFF
cdr3_nt: TGTGCCAGCAGCTCAGGGAGGAGTGATGAGCAGTTCTTC
d_call: .
j_call: TRBJ2-1
clone_size: .
v_call: TRBV7-2

cdr3_aa: CAWSPSSQTEAFF
cdr3_nt: TGTGCCTGGAGCCCCTCCTCCCAGACTGAAGCTTTCTTT
d_call: .
j_call: TRBJ1-1
clone_size: few
v_call: TRBV30

cdr3_aa: CASSFEEQGSHEQYF
cdr3_nt: TGTGCCAGCAGCTTTGAAGAACAGGGGTCCCACGAGCAGTACTTC
d_call: TRBD1
j_call: TRBJ2-7
clone_size: .
v_call: TRBV7-2

cdr3_aa: CASSEWDRGRHLTGELFF
cdr3_nt: TGTGCCAGCAGTGAGTGGGACAGGGGCAGACACCTCACCGGGGAGCTGTTTTTT
d_call: TRBD1
j_call: TRBJ2-2
clone_size: .
v_call: TRBV6-1

cdr3_aa: CASSPHQDRATGELFF
cdr3_nt: TGTGCCAGCAGCCCCCACCAGGACAGGGCGACCGGGGAGCTGTTTTTT
d_call: TRBD1
j_call: TRBJ2-2
clone_size: .
v_call: TRBV7-2

cdr3_aa: CASSFGTDVYEQYF
cdr3_nt: TGTGCCAGCAGTTTTGGGACAGATGTCTACGAGCAGTACTTC
d_call: TRBD1
j_call: TRBJ2-7
clone_size: .
v_call: TRBV27

cdr3_aa: CASSPGDSSPLHF
cdr3_nt: TGCGCCAGCAGCCCGGGGGATAGTTCACCCCTCCACTTT
d_call: .
j_call: TRBJ1-6
clone_size: .
v_call: TRBV4-1

cdr3_aa: CASTGLAGETILNEQYF
cdr3_nt: TGTGCCAGTACGGGACTAGCGGGGGAGACCATTTTGAACGAGCAGTACTTC
d_call: TRBD2
j_call: TRBJ2-7
clone_size: once
v_call: TRBV5-8

cdr3_aa: CASSTGEANTEAFF
cdr3_nt: TGTGCCAGCAGCACCGGGGAGGCGAACACTGAAGCTTTCTTT
d_call: .
j_call: TRBJ1-1
clone_size: few
v_call: TRBV9

cdr3_aa: CASSQGALWNEQFF
cdr3_nt: TGCGCCAGCAGCCAAGGAGCCCTGTGGAATGAGCAGTTCTTC
d_call: .
j_call: TRBJ2-1
clone_size: .
v_call: TRBV4-3

cdr3_aa: CASSPEKWGNQPQHF
cdr3_nt: TGTGCCAGCAGCCCGGAGAAGTGGGGCAATCAGCCCCAGCATTTT
d_call: .
j_call: TRBJ1-5
clone_size: .
v_call: TRBV27

cdr3_aa: CASSFQQGDNSPLHF
cdr3_nt: TGTGCCAGCAGTTTCCAACAGGGGGATAATTCACCCCTCCACTTT
d_call: TRBD1
j_call: TRBJ1-6
clone_size: .
v_call: TRBV6-4

cdr3_aa: CASSGSGGSSYNEQFF
cdr3_nt: TGTGCCAGCAGTGGCTCGGGGGGGAGCTCCTACAATGAGCAGTTCTTC
d_call: TRBD2
j_call: TRBJ2-1
clone_size: .
v_call: TRBV27

cdr3_aa: CASSLGRGNQPQHF
cdr3_nt: TGTGCCAGCAGCTTAGGCAGGGGGAATCAGCCCCAGCATTTT
d_call: TRBD1
j_call: TRBJ1-5
clone_size: few
v_call: TRBV7-9

cdr3_aa: CASSYPGQNNEQFF
cdr3_nt: TGTGCCAGCAGTTATCCGGGACAGAACAATGAGCAGTTCTTC
d_call: TRBD1
j_call: TRBJ2-1
clone_size: .
v_call: TRBV6-5

cdr3_aa: CASSVDGTEEKLFF
cdr3_nt: TGTGCCAGCAGCGTAGATGGGACTGAGGAAAAACTGTTTTTT
d_call: .
j_call: TRBJ1-4
clone_size: .
v_call: TRBV9

cdr3_aa: CASSPTQGYYGYTF
cdr3_nt: TGTGCCAGCAGCCCTACACAGGGGTACTATGGCTACACCTTC
d_call: TRBD1
j_call: TRBJ1-2
clone_size: .
v_call: TRBV2

cdr3_aa: CASSQGIAGGPTDTQYF
cdr3_nt: TGCGCCAGCAGCCAAGGAATAGCGGGGGGGCCCACAGATACGCAGTATTTT
d_call: TRBD2
j_call: TRBJ2-3
clone_size: .
v_call: TRBV4-3

cdr3_aa: CSVEESDYGYTF
cdr3_nt: TGCAGCGTTGAAGAGTCAGACTATGGCTACACCTTC
d_call: .
j_call: TRBJ1-2
clone_size: .
v_call: TRBV29-1

cdr3_aa: CASIVNTEAFF
cdr3_nt: TGTGCCAGCATAGTGAACACTGAAGCTTTCTTT
d_call: .
j_call: TRBJ1-1
clone_size: .
v_call: TRBV6-5

cdr3_aa: CASSLAGADGAQYF
cdr3_nt: TGTGCCAGCAGTTTAGCGGGGGCGGACGGGGCCCAGTACTTC
d_call: .
j_call: TRBJ2-5
clone_size: .
v_call: TRBV27

cdr3_aa: CASSDSTSGGADTQYF
cdr3_nt: TGTGCCAGCAGTGACTCGACTAGCGGGGGGGCAGATACGCAGTATTTT
d_call: TRBD2
j_call: TRBJ2-3
clone_size: few
v_call: TRBV6-4

cdr3_aa: CASSLSPTPGRSTGELFF
cdr3_nt: TGTGCTAGCAGCTTAAGCCCAACGCCAGGGAGGAGCACCGGGGAGCTGTTTTTT
d_call: .
j_call: TRBJ2-2
clone_size: .
v_call: TRBV7-7

cdr3_aa: CASSFKGQGSYEQYF
cdr3_nt: TGTGCCAGCAGCTTCAAGGGCCAGGGGTCCTACGAGCAGTACTTC
d_call: .
j_call: TRBJ2-7
clone_size: .
v_call: TRBV13

cdr3_aa: CASSMGSGTEAFF
cdr3_nt: TGTGCCAGTAGTATGGGGTCGGGGACTGAAGCTTTCTTT
d_call: .
j_call: TRBJ1-1
clone_size: .
v_call: TRBV19

cdr3_aa: CASSHSLTGINYGYTF
cdr3_nt: TGCGCCAGCAGTCATTCCCTGACAGGAATAAACTATGGCTACACCTTC
d_call: .
j_call: TRBJ1-2
clone_size: few
v_call: TRBV23-1

cdr3_aa: CASTPRGTGEGYTF
cdr3_nt: TGTGCCAGCACCCCAAGGGGGACAGGGGAAGGCTACACCTTC
d_call: TRBD1
j_call: TRBJ1-2
clone_size: .
v_call: TRBV13

cdr3_aa: CASSLGLAGGIDSTDTQYF
cdr3_nt: TGTGCCAGCAGCTTGGGTTTAGCGGGGGGGATTGATAGCACAGATACGCAGTATTTT
d_call: TRBD2
j_call: TRBJ2-3
clone_size: .
v_call: TRBV13

cdr3_aa: CATSREGANYGYTF
cdr3_nt: TGTGCCACCAGCAGAGAAGGAGCTAACTATGGCTACACCTTC
d_call: .
j_call: TRBJ1-2
clone_size: .
v_call: TRBV15

cdr3_aa: CASRNAGNTEAFF
cdr3_nt: TGTGCCAGCAGGAACGCGGGGAACACTGAAGCTTTCTTT
d_call: .
j_call: TRBJ1-1
clone_size: .
v_call: TRBV6-5